Below, 21 T cell receptor beta chains from the same sample are listed, as sequenced in a study of cytomegalovirus exposure and HLA in healthy donors. A multiplex PCR was run with 60 Vbeta primers and 13 Jbeta primers. The protocol was immunoSEQ multiplex PCR, while the TCRdb copy is restricted to in-frame clones and leaves out a portion. The sample carries some 150,000 clones, 65% to 85% recorded once. Sequencing was performed on PBMCs. The receptors shown here come from a male donor in good health and CMV-seronegative.

The CDR3 DNA is TGTGCCAGCAGCGTCGGGTATAGCAATCAGCCCCAGCATTTT. Amino acids: CASSVGYSNQPQHF. This chain uses TRBV9 with TRBJ1-5; D uncertain. The CDR3 sequence is 14 residues long. Per germline, CDR1 SGDLS and CDR2 YYNGEE. V lost 2 bases and J 0 bases, leaving 6 bases between the germline ends.

This chain uses TRBV5-1 with TRBJ2-5, with TRBD2 matching over 14 bases. The germline CDR1 and CDR2 sequences are SGHRS and YFSETQ. Unmatched junction bases numbered 5, after V lost 0 bases and J lost 1 base. The CDR3 sequence is 18 residues long. CDR3: CASSLGTSGRKLQETQYF. For the CDR3, the DNA is TGCGCCAGCAGCTTGGGGACTAGCGGGAGGAAACTCCAAGAGACCCAGTACTTC.

V is TRBV9 and J is TRBJ2-6, with 9 positions matching TRBD1. Trimming removed 8 bases from V and 0 bases from J; junction bases left unmatched: 6. The CDR3 loop spans 16 amino acids. Germline lookup yields CDR1 SGDLS and CDR2 YYNGEE. The CDR3 spells CASTDRGYSGANVLTF. CDR3 nucleotide sequence: TGTGCCAGTACCGACAGGGGGTACTCTGGGGCCAACGTCCTGACTTTC.

V gene TRBV13 combines with J gene TRBJ2-7; 7 bases map to TRBD1. This CDR3 is 15 amino acids long. Germline V gene lookup returns CDR1 PRHDT and CDR2 FYEKMQ (reference sequence). With 1 base clipped from V and 2 bases from J, the junction kept 5 bases outside the gene matches. The CDR3 region has the DNA TGTGCCAGCAGCTTAGTGGGAGACAGGGCCTACGAGCAGTACTTC. It specifies CASSLVGDRAYEQYF.

The chain employs TRBV28 and TRBJ2-2, with TRBD1 matching 8 bases. The CDR3 spans 18 residues. V shed 1 base and J 4 bases; nucleotides not matched to a gene: 11. The germline CDR1 and CDR2 sequences are MDHEN and SYDVKM. This chain's CDR3 is CASSLSHRTGIPTGELFF. The CDR3 bases are TGTGCCAGCAGTTTATCCCATCGGACAGGGATACCCACCGGGGAGCTGTTTTTT.

This rearrangement joins TRBV28 to TRBJ2-4; 7 bases map to TRBD1. The CDR3 spans 16 residues. V was pared by 3 bases and J by 0 bases, with 5 bases of the junction left unmatched. Germline loops: CDR1 MDHEN, CDR2 SYDVKM. CDR3 sequence: CASSFDRDGAKNIQYF. In nucleotides, the CDR3 is TGTGCCAGCAGTTTCGACAGGGACGGAGCCAAAAACATTCAGTACTTC.

This sequence joins TRBV4-1 and TRBJ2-7; D might be TRBD1 (6 bases). The germline CDR1 and CDR2 sequences are MGHRA and YSYEKL. This CDR3 comprises 18 residues. Between the trimmed V and J ends, which lost 0 bases and 6 bases, there was a span of 24 bases. The CDR3: CASSQDRHQGIVMGEQYF. The CDR3 DNA reads TGCGCCAGCAGCCAAGATCGGCACCAGGGGATAGTTATGGGCGAGCAGTACTTC.

The rearrangement uses TRBV18 and TRBJ1-1, with TRBD1 matching over 11 bases. The CDR3 has 18 amino acids. J lost 1 base, V lost 1 base, and 8 bases had no gene match. Germline assignment: CDR1 KGHSH and CDR2 LQKENI. The CDR3 nucleotides are TGTGCCAGCTCACCACATGGACAGGGGGCAGTGGGGAACACTGAAGCTTTCTTT. This gives the protein CASSPHGQGAVGNTEAFF.

The chain has TRBV4-1 and TRBJ2-5, with D unresolved. Near its end, the DNA agrees better with TRBJ2-7, so the J call may be wrong. Germline V gene lookup returns CDR1 MGHRA and CDR2 YSYEKL. The CDR3 totals 14 residues. The CDR3 nucleotides are TGCGCCAGCAGCCAAGATGGTGAGGCCGACGAGCAGTACTTC. Its protein is CASSQDGEADEQYF.

This sequence joins TRBV30 and TRBJ2-5; 7 bases are a match to TRBD2. V lost 1 base and J lost 6; bases outside the gene matches: 11. The CDR3 extends over 15 amino acids. Germline CDR1 GTSNPN, CDR2 SVGIG (reference sequence). This CDR3 reads CAWSGSGLIKKTQYF. The CDR3 coding sequence is TGTGCCTGGAGTGGTAGCGGGTTAATCAAAAAGACCCAGTACTTC.

This clone was seen more than once but under ten times. The chain employs TRBV9 and TRBJ1-3; possible D gene TRBD1, 6 bases. From germline, CDR1 is SGDLS and CDR2 YYNGEE. The germline V and J ends were trimmed by 4 bases and 6 bases, with 26 bases remaining between them. This CDR3 is built from 18 residues. The CDR3 nucleotides are TGTGCCAGCAGCCCAAATGAACAGGGTATCAGGTTTCAAAACACCATATATTTT. Protein sequence: CASSPNEQGIRFQNTIYF.

This chain links TRBV6-6 with TRBJ1-5; D is unclear. CDR1 and CDR2 (germline): MNHNY, SVGAGI (reference sequence). V shed 5 bases and J shed 9 bases, with 5 bases lying between them. The CDR3 has 10 amino acids. Here the CDR3 reads CASSEGPQHF. In DNA form, the CDR3 reads TGTGCCAGCAGTGAGGGGCCCCAGCATTTT.

V and J are TRBV6-5 and TRBJ1-1, with unresolved D. The CDR3 sequence is 14 residues long. V was cut by 2 bases and J by 1 base, with 8 bases left in between. Germline lookup yields CDR1 MNHEY and CDR2 SVGAGI. The CDR3 DNA sequence: TGTGCCAGCAGTTACAGGAGGACGAACACTGAAGCTTTCTTT. Its translation: CASSYRRTNTEAFF.

This clone was recorded once. The V call is TRBV2, the J call TRBJ2-3; 8 bases are shared with TRBD1. Trimming took 7 bases from V and 4 from J; bases not matched to a gene: 4. CDR3 size: 13 residues. Per the germline V gene, CDR1 is SNHLY and CDR2 is FYNNEI. The CDR3 DNA follows: TGTGCCAGCACCAGGGGGCAAGCAGATACGCAGTATTTT. Its translation: CASTRGQADTQYF.

The rearrangement joins TRBV19 to TRBJ1-5, with D hard to call. CDR3 length: 13 residues. Germline CDR1 is LNHDA and CDR2 is SQIVND (reference sequence). V lost 3 bases, J lost 5 bases, and 8 bases lay in between. The CDR3 bases are TGTGCCAGTAGTATCAGAATACATCAGCCCCAGCATTTT. Translating it yields CASSIRIHQPQHF.

The genes are TRBV2 and TRBJ2-7; the match to TRBD1 covers 8 bases. Trimming removed 5 bases from V and 4 bases from J; junction bases left unmatched: 7. CDR3 length: 14 amino acids. CDR1 is SNHLY, CDR2 FYNNEI, per germline. CDR3: CASSSGQGNYEQYF. The CDR3 nucleotides are TGTGCCAGCAGTTCCGGACAGGGAAATTACGAGCAGTACTTC.

The rearrangement links TRBV2 to TRBJ2-1, with TRBD2 as a possible D gene (5 bases). The V and J ends lost 1 base and 4 bases respectively, with 14 bases between them. The CDR3 has 16 residues. Germline V gives CDR1 SNHLY, CDR2 FYNNEI. The CDR3 loop is CASSEGPPSGYNEQFF. The CDR3 DNA reads as TGTGCCAGCAGTGAAGGCCCGCCGAGCGGTTACAATGAGCAGTTCTTC.

Written as DNA, the CDR3 is TGTGCCTGGACGTATTTCTCCTACAATGAGCAGTTCTTC. The encoded protein is CAWTYFSYNEQFF. The chain employs TRBV30 and TRBJ2-1; D not resolved. Germline assignment: CDR1 GTSNPN and CDR2 SVGIG (reference sequence). V gave up 4 bases and J gave up 0 bases, with 7 bases separating them. This CDR3 has 13 residues.

The genes are TRBV27 and TRBJ2-3; TRBD2 aligns across 9 bases. The length of the CDR3 is 18 residues. V was clipped by 5 bases and J by 3 bases; unmatched bases: 15. The V gene's germline CDR1 is MNHEY and CDR2 SMNVEV (reference sequence). The CDR3 DNA is TGTGCCAGCAGTCTGACCAACAGAGGCCTAGCGGGAACAGATACGCAGTATTTT. Translating it yields CASSLTNRGLAGTDTQYF.

The chain employs TRBV7-2 and TRBJ1-3; no definite D call. Germline V gene data show CDR1 as SGHTA and CDR2 as FQGNSA. CDR3 size: 15 residues. V dropped 1 base and J dropped 2 bases, with 9 bases sitting between them. CDR3 loop: CASSLESGAGNTIYF. CDR3 DNA sequence: TGTGCCAGCAGCTTAGAGTCCGGGGCTGGAAACACCATATATTTT.

The rearrangement uses TRBV13 and TRBJ2-3, with 7 bases that match TRBD2. This CDR3 spans 14 amino acids. Germline CDR1 and CDR2: PRHDT and FYEKMQ (reference sequence). With V trimmed by 5 bases and J by 1 base, 3 bases remained unmatched. CDR3 DNA sequence: TGTGCCAGCAGCAGGCTAGCGGGCACAGATACGCAGTATTTT. Its translation is CASSRLAGTDTQYF. Based on the CDR3 plus reference TRBV13 and TRBJ2-3, the full variable domain is AAGVIQSPRHLIKEKRETATLKCYPIPRHDTVYWYQQGPGQDPQFLISFYEKMQSDKGSIPDRFSAQQFSDYHSELNMSSLELGDSALYFCASSRLAGTDTQYFGPGTRLTVL.